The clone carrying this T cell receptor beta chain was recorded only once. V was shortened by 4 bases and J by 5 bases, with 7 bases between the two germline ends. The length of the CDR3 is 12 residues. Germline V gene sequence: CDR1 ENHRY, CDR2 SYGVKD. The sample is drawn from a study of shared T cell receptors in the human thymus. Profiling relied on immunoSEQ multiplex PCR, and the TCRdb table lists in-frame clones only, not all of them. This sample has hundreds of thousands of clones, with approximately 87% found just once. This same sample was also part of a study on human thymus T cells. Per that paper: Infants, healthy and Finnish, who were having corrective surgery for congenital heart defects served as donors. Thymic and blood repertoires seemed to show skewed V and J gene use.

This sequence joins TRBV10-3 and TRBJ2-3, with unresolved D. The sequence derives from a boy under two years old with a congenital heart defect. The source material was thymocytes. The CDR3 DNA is TGTGCCATCAGTGTAAAGAGAGATACGCAGTATTTT. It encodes CAISVKRDTQYF.